The rows below give T cell receptor beta chains drawn from one sample of a study of blood T cell repertoires in COVID-19. Clones were read by immunoSEQ multiplex PCR, and TCRdb kept only the in-frame ones, dropping some. This table holds roughly 60,000 clones, about 88% found once. The sequencing sample was made of peripheral blood. These receptors all come from a man in his 60s with active COVID-19. Both conserved end residues are part of each CDR3. Each record gives: J gene, clone size, D gene, V gene, CDR3 protein, CDR3 DNA. A D gene is named only where the DNA matches it firmly. Expanded clones are given a class, and other clones once, few, many or no size at all.

j_gene: TRBJ2-1
abundance: .
d_gene: .
v_gene: TRBV20-1
CDR3aa: CSAFPGDEQFF
CDR3nt: TGCAGTGCTTTTCCCGGGGATGAGCAGTTCTTC

j_gene: TRBJ2-7
abundance: once
d_gene: TRBD1
v_gene: TRBV11-3
CDR3aa: CASSGQGHEQYF
CDR3nt: TGTGCCAGCAGCGGACAGGGCCACGAGCAGTACTTC

j_gene: TRBJ1-6
abundance: few
d_gene: TRBD1
v_gene: TRBV25-1
CDR3aa: CASGRQGSPLHF
CDR3nt: TGTGCCAGCGGGAGACAGGGATCACCCCTCCACTTT

j_gene: TRBJ2-5
abundance: .
d_gene: TRBD2
v_gene: TRBV5-4
CDR3aa: CASSLRATSGRETQYF
CDR3nt: TGTGCCAGCAGCTTGAGGGCAACTAGCGGGAGGGAGACCCAGTACTTC

j_gene: TRBJ2-1
abundance: .
d_gene: .
v_gene: TRBV19
CDR3aa: CASSNERLVNEQFF
CDR3nt: TGTGCCAGTAGTAACGAGCGGTTAGTCAATGAGCAGTTCTTC

j_gene: TRBJ2-1
abundance: .
d_gene: .
v_gene: TRBV5-1
CDR3aa: CASRGGTSYNEQFF
CDR3nt: TGCGCCAGCAGGGGCGGGACCTCCTACAATGAGCAGTTCTTC

j_gene: TRBJ1-2
abundance: .
d_gene: .
v_gene: TRBV7-9
CDR3aa: CASNGMDGYTF
CDR3nt: TGTGCCAGCAACGGGATGGATGGCTACACCTTC

j_gene: TRBJ2-7
abundance: .
d_gene: TRBD2
v_gene: TRBV9
CDR3aa: CASSVVTSSKNSYEQYF
CDR3nt: TGTGCCAGCAGCGTCGTGACTAGCTCTAAAAACTCCTACGAGCAGTACTTC

j_gene: TRBJ2-3
abundance: .
d_gene: TRBD2
v_gene: TRBV9
CDR3aa: CASSATGLAGVGTDTQYF
CDR3nt: TGTGCCAGCAGCGCAACGGGACTAGCGGGAGTCGGGACAGATACGCAGTATTTT

j_gene: TRBJ2-1
abundance: .
d_gene: TRBD1
v_gene: TRBV6-2/TRBV6-3
CDR3aa: CASSYFPGQAAYNEQFF
CDR3nt: TGTGCCAGCAGTTACTTCCCGGGACAGGCCGCCTACAATGAGCAGTTCTTC

j_gene: TRBJ2-1
abundance: .
d_gene: TRBD2
v_gene: TRBV7-6
CDR3aa: CASSSGLALSTEQFF
CDR3nt: TGTGCCAGCAGCTCCGGACTAGCGTTGTCCACTGAGCAGTTCTTC

j_gene: TRBJ1-2
abundance: .
d_gene: TRBD1
v_gene: TRBV5-1
CDR3aa: CASNWGDRRDSNYGYTF
CDR3nt: TGCGCCAGCAACTGGGGGGACAGGCGAGACTCTAACTATGGCTACACCTTC

j_gene: TRBJ1-5
abundance: .
d_gene: .
v_gene: TRBV7-8
CDR3aa: CASSFLTGNQPQHF
CDR3nt: TGTGCCAGCAGCTTTCTGACAGGCAATCAGCCCCAGCATTTT

j_gene: TRBJ1-2
abundance: .
d_gene: .
v_gene: TRBV5-6
CDR3aa: CASITTHTGTYGYTF
CDR3nt: TGTGCCAGCATCACTACCCACACAGGGACCTATGGCTACACCTTC

j_gene: TRBJ1-4
abundance: few
d_gene: TRBD1
v_gene: TRBV7-2
CDR3aa: CASSPGTGHEKLFF
CDR3nt: TGTGCCAGCAGCCCCGGGACAGGGCATGAAAAACTGTTTTTT

j_gene: TRBJ2-7
abundance: .
d_gene: .
v_gene: TRBV5-6
CDR3aa: CASRFGGVHEQYF
CDR3nt: TGTGCCAGCCGCTTCGGAGGGGTCCACGAGCAGTACTTC

j_gene: TRBJ2-5
abundance: .
d_gene: .
v_gene: TRBV18
CDR3aa: CASSPPTVEETQYF
CDR3nt: TGTGCCAGCTCACCACCAACGGTAGAGGAGACCCAGTACTTC

j_gene: TRBJ2-3
abundance: .
d_gene: .
v_gene: TRBV5-1
CDR3aa: CASSLTGVWGDTQYF
CDR3nt: TGCGCCAGCAGCCTGACCGGGGTTTGGGGAGATACGCAGTATTTT

j_gene: TRBJ2-7
abundance: .
d_gene: .
v_gene: TRBV7-3
CDR3aa: CASSSMAGSYEQYF
CDR3nt: TGTGCCAGCAGCTCTATGGCGGGCTCCTACGAGCAGTACTTC

j_gene: TRBJ2-1
abundance: .
d_gene: .
v_gene: TRBV24-1
CDR3aa: CATSDCLLEAGEQFF
CDR3nt: TGTGCCACCAGTGATTGTCTGTTAGAAGCTGGTGAGCAGTTCTTC

j_gene: TRBJ2-7
abundance: .
d_gene: .
v_gene: TRBV11-2
CDR3aa: CASSYRHEQYF
CDR3nt: TGTGCCAGCAGCTACAGGCACGAGCAGTACTTC

j_gene: TRBJ2-5
abundance: .
d_gene: .
v_gene: TRBV10-1
CDR3aa: CASKDSQETQYF
CDR3nt: TGCGCCAGCAAGGACAGTCAAGAGACCCAGTACTTC

j_gene: TRBJ1-4
abundance: .
d_gene: TRBD1
v_gene: TRBV28
CDR3aa: CASRPDRGLANEKLFF
CDR3nt: TGTGCCAGCAGGCCCGACAGGGGCCTTGCTAATGAAAAACTGTTTTTT

j_gene: TRBJ2-5
abundance: .
d_gene: TRBD1
v_gene: TRBV29-1
CDR3aa: CSVLDRGETQYF
CDR3nt: TGCAGCGTTCTGGACAGGGGAGAGACCCAGTACTTC

j_gene: TRBJ2-2
abundance: .
d_gene: TRBD1
v_gene: TRBV5-1
CDR3aa: CASTGTGTFRELFF
CDR3nt: TGCGCCAGCACCGGGACAGGGACGTTCAGGGAGCTGTTTTTT

j_gene: TRBJ1-3
abundance: once
d_gene: TRBD1
v_gene: TRBV6-6
CDR3aa: CASSTPAQGVRNTIYF
CDR3nt: TGTGCCAGCAGCACCCCCGCCCAGGGGGTTAGAAACACCATATATTTT

j_gene: TRBJ2-1
abundance: .
d_gene: TRBD2
v_gene: TRBV9
CDR3aa: CASSPKGAGGTNEQFF
CDR3nt: TGTGCCAGCAGCCCCAAGGGAGCGGGAGGTACTAATGAGCAGTTCTTC

j_gene: TRBJ2-5
abundance: .
d_gene: TRBD2
v_gene: TRBV5-1
CDR3aa: CASSSGTSGRALGETQYF
CDR3nt: TGCGCCAGCAGCTCCGGGACTAGCGGGAGGGCCTTGGGAGAGACCCAGTACTTC

j_gene: TRBJ1-2
abundance: .
d_gene: .
v_gene: TRBV19
CDR3aa: CASSIPTGRGGYTF
CDR3nt: TGTGCCAGTAGTATCCCCACAGGGAGGGGTGGCTACACCTTC

j_gene: TRBJ2-7
abundance: .
d_gene: .
v_gene: TRBV4-1
CDR3aa: CASSQAWVEDEQYF
CDR3nt: TGCGCCAGCAGCCAAGCGTGGGTGGAGGACGAGCAGTACTTC

j_gene: TRBJ2-5
abundance: .
d_gene: .
v_gene: TRBV2
CDR3aa: CAGQRNWGRRETQYF
CDR3nt: TGTGCCGGGCAGAGGAATTGGGGGCGCCGGGAGACCCAGTACTTC

j_gene: TRBJ2-7
abundance: .
d_gene: TRBD2
v_gene: TRBV13
CDR3aa: CASSLGLAGPYEQYF
CDR3nt: TGTGCCAGCAGCTTGGGACTAGCGGGACCCTACGAGCAGTACTTC

j_gene: TRBJ2-1
abundance: .
d_gene: .
v_gene: TRBV14
CDR3aa: CASSQGIIWGEWFNEQFF
CDR3nt: TGTGCCAGCAGCCAAGGGATTATTTGGGGGGAGTGGTTTAATGAGCAGTTCTTC

j_gene: TRBJ2-5
abundance: .
d_gene: .
v_gene: TRBV27
CDR3aa: CASSLSGGLQETQYF
CDR3nt: TGTGCCAGCAGTTTATCGGGGGGGCTTCAGGAGACCCAGTACTTC

j_gene: TRBJ1-1
abundance: .
d_gene: TRBD1
v_gene: TRBV19
CDR3aa: CASSPDRANTEAFF
CDR3nt: TGTGCCAGTAGTCCCGACAGGGCGAACACTGAAGCTTTCTTT

j_gene: TRBJ2-2
abundance: .
d_gene: TRBD2
v_gene: TRBV7-2
CDR3aa: CASSQTGGRANTGELFF
CDR3nt: TGTGCCAGCAGCCAGACTGGCGGGAGGGCGAACACCGGGGAGCTGTTTTTT

j_gene: TRBJ1-2
abundance: .
d_gene: TRBD1
v_gene: TRBV3-1/TRBV3-2
CDR3aa: CASSQVLQQGAYTF
CDR3nt: TGTGCCAGCAGCCAAGTTCTCCAACAGGGGGCCTACACCTTC

j_gene: TRBJ1-2
abundance: few
d_gene: TRBD1
v_gene: TRBV3-1/TRBV3-2
CDR3aa: CASSQDDREAYGYTF
CDR3nt: TGTGCCAGCAGCCAAGATGACAGGGAAGCCTATGGCTACACCTTC